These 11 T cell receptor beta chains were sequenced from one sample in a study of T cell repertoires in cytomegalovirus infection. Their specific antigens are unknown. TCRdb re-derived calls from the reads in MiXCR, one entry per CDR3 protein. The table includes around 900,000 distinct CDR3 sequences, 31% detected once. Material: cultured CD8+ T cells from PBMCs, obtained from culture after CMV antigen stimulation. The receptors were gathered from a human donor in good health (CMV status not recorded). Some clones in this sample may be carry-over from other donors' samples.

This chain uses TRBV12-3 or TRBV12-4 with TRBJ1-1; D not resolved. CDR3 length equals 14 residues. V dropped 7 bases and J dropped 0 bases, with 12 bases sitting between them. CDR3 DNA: TGTGCCAGCAACAAAGACGGACTGAACACTGAAGCTTTCTTT. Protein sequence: CASNKDGLNTEAFF.

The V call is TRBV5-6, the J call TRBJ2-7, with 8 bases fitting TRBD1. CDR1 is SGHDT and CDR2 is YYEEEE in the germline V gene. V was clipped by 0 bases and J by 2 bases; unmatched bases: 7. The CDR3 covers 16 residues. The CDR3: CASSLGIGQGAYEQYF. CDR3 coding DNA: TGTGCCAGCAGCTTGGGGATCGGACAGGGCGCCTACGAGCAGTACTTC.

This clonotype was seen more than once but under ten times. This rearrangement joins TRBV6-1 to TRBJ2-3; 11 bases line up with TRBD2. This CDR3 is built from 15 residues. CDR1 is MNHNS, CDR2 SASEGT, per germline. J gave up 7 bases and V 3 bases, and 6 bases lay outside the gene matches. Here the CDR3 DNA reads TGTGCCAGCAGTGATAGCGGGGGGGGCTGGAATACGCAGTATTTT. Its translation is CASSDSGGGWNTQYF.

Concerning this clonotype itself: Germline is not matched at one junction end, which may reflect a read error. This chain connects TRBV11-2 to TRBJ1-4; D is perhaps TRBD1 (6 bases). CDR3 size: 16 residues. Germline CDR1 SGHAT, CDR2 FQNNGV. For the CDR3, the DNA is TGTGCCAGCAGCCCCGCCGCCGGGGGCGATAATGAAAAACTGTCTTTT. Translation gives CASSPAAGGDNEKLSF.

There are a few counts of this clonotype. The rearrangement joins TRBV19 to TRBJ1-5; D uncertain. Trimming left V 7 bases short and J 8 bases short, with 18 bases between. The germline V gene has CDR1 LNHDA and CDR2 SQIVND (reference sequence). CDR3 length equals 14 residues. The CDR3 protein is CASTLFEGLEPQHF. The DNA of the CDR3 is TGTGCCAGTACCCTCTTCGAGGGTCTGGAGCCCCAGCATTTT.

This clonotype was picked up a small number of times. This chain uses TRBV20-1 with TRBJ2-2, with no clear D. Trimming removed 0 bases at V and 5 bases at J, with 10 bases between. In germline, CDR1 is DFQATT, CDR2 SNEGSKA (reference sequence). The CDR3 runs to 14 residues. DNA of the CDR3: TGCAGTGCTAGAGATCTAACGGAGACCGGGGAGCTGTTTTTT. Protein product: CSARDLTETGELFF.

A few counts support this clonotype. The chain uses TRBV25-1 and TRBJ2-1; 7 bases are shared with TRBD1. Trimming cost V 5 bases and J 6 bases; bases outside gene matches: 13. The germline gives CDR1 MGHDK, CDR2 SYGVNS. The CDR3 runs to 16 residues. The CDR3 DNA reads TGTGCCAGCAGTAACAGGGGCAGGGTTCTCGCCAATGAGCAGTTCTTC. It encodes CASSNRGRVLANEQFF.

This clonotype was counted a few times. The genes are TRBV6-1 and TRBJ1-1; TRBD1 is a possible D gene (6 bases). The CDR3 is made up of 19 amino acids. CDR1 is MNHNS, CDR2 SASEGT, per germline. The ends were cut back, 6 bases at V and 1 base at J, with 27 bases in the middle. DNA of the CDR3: TGTGCCAGCAGCCTTCTCCTCCCGGGGGACACGGCCTGGAACACTGAAGCTTTCTTT. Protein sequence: CASSLLLPGDTAWNTEAFF.

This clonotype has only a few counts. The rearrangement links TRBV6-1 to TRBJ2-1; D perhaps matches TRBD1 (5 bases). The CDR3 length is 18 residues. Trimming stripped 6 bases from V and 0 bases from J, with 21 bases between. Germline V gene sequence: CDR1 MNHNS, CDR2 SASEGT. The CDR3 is CASRPDPGPLNSYNEQFF. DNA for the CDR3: TGTGCCAGCAGGCCAGATCCAGGGCCGCTAAACTCCTACAATGAGCAGTTCTTC.

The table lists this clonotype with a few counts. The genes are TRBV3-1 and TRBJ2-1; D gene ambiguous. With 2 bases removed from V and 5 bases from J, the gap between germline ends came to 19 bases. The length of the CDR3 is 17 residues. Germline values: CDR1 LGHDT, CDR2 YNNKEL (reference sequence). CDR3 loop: CASSQLLPVYPHNEQFF. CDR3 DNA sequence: TGTGCCAGCAGCCAACTCCTTCCGGTCTACCCGCACAATGAGCAGTTCTTC.

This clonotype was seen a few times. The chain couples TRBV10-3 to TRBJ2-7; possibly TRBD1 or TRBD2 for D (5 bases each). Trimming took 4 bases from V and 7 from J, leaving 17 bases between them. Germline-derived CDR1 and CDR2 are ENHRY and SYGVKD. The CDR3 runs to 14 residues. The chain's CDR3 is CAISGGAAPSEQYF. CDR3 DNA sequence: TGTGCCATCAGTGGAGGGGCAGCTCCTAGTGAGCAGTACTTC.